The 17 T cell receptor beta chains listed next were all sequenced from one sample in a study of post-analysis software for immune sequencing data. The study, taken as a whole, reports: There were roughly five TRBV segments more frequent in patients than controls, and TRBV5-6, TRBV5-1 and TRBV20-1 were among them.

Every TCR beta cDNA library bore unique molecular identifiers. MiXCR, applied by TCRdb to the PCR reads, yields one record per CDR3 protein. Among around 700,000 distinct CDR3 sequences listed, 55% to 60% were seen once. Antigens of these TCRs are unknown. What was sequenced was blood. The receptors come from a girl aged 2 to 9 with multiple sclerosis.

This clonotype was detected only a few times. The rearrangement joins TRBV5-1 to TRBJ2-5, with 9 bases lining up with TRBD2. The V gene's germline CDR1 is SGHRS and CDR2 YFSETQ. The CDR3 has 16 amino acids. The V and J ends lost 4 bases and 11 bases, in that order; junction bases with no gene match: 18. CDR3 DNA: TGCGCCAGCAGCCCCGGGCACGGCGGGAGGGCCTACGGGCAGTACTTC. As protein: CASSPGHGGRAYGQYF.

A single count supports this clonotype. This chain uses TRBV29-1 with TRBJ1-2; D may be TRBD1 (5 bases). With 3 bases removed from V and 8 bases from J, the gap between germline ends came to 10 bases. The CDR3 totals 11 residues. The germline V gene encodes CDR1 SQVTM and CDR2 ANQGSEA. CDR3 coding DNA: TGCAGCGTTGAGCAAGGGGTCGGCTACACCTTC. Amino acids: CSVEQGVGYTF.

The J gene is TRBJ2-1, the V gene TRBV3-1; perhaps TRBD2 as D (6 bases). Trimming removed 0 bases at V and 0 bases at J, with 15 bases between. CDR3 length equals 18 residues. Germline values: CDR1 LGHDT, CDR2 YNNKEL (reference sequence). The CDR3 DNA is TGTGCCAGCAGCCAAGAGGGAGGTGGGCGGTCCTCCTACAATGAGCAGTTCTTC. This encodes CASSQEGGGRSSYNEQFF.

The CDR3 here is CSVASRGGIQYF. The CDR3 DNA reads as TGCAGCGTGGCCTCCAGGGGGGGCATTCAGTACTTC. The rearrangement links TRBV29-1 to TRBJ2-4; D might be TRBD1 or TRBD2, each matching 7 bases. The V and J ends lost 6 bases and 9 bases respectively, with 15 bases between them. Germline-derived CDR1 and CDR2 are SQVTM and ANQGSEA. CDR3 size: 12 residues.

This chain links TRBV5-1 with TRBJ1-1, with TRBD1 matching over 8 bases. V dropped 0 bases and J dropped 7; count of bases not matched to a gene: 2. Germline V gene sequence: CDR1 SGHRS, CDR2 YFSETQ. This CDR3 has 13 residues. The CDR3 spells CASSLGQGIEAFF. In nucleotides, the CDR3 is TGCGCCAGCAGCTTGGGACAGGGGATTGAAGCTTTCTTT.

This rearrangement joins TRBV29-1 to TRBJ2-2; possible D gene TRBD1, 5 bases. CDR3 size: 16 residues. Trimming left V 4 bases short and J 1 base short, with 16 bases between. Per the germline V gene, CDR1 is SQVTM and CDR2 is ANQGSEA. CDR3 amino acids: CSVVFGARENTGELFF. CDR3 DNA: TGCAGCGTTGTTTTTGGCGCCAGGGAGAACACCGGGGAGCTGTTTTTT.

Remarks on this clonotype: An end of the junction differs from the germline gene, which may be a read error. The CDR3, as DNA: TGCAGTGCGCAGGGACTAGGCTCCTACAATAAGCAGTTCTTC. Protein sequence: CSAQGLGSYNKQFF. The chain couples TRBV20-1 to TRBJ2-1, with TRBD2 matching over 8 bases. This CDR3 has 14 amino acids. Germline values: CDR1 DFQATT, CDR2 SNEGSKA (reference sequence).

The chain employs TRBV20-1 and TRBJ2-3; 9 bases are shared with TRBD2. Trimming at V came to 2 bases and at J to 5 bases, leaving 8 bases not matched to a gene. From germline, CDR1 is DFQATT and CDR2 SNEGSKA (reference sequence). CDR3 length: 15 residues. DNA of the CDR3: TGCAGTGCTAGACTAGCGGGGACGTGGGGAGATACGCAGTATTTT. Translated: CSARLAGTWGDTQYF.

J is TRBJ1-1 and V is TRBV10-3, with a tentative D call TRBD1 (5 bases). The CDR3 spans 15 residues. From germline, CDR1 is ENHRY and CDR2 SYGVKD. V was pared by 4 bases and J by 0 bases, with 12 bases between. The CDR3 region is CAISADSLMNTEAFF. For the CDR3, the DNA is TGTGCCATCAGTGCAGACAGCCTCATGAACACTGAAGCTTTCTTT.

The CDR3 coding sequence is TGTGCCAGCAGCCTACTTGCGGAGGGGGGCACAGATACGCAGTATTTT. This translates into CASSLLAEGGTDTQYF. This rearrangement joins TRBV7-3 to TRBJ2-3, with D perhaps matching TRBD1 or TRBD2 (6 bases each). V was cut by 5 bases and J by 1 base, with 16 bases left in between. This CDR3 contains 16 residues. Germline lookup yields CDR1 SGHTA and CDR2 FQGTGA.

This clonotype was detected only a few times. The V and J genes are TRBV27 and TRBJ2-3; TRBD2 might be the D (5 bases). The CDR3 is made up of 13 amino acids. Looked up from germline, CDR1 is MNHEY and CDR2 is SMNVEV (reference sequence). Trimming cost V 3 bases and J 2 bases, with 6 bases left between them. This CDR3 reads CASSFRDTDTQYF. As DNA, the CDR3 is TGTGCCAGCAGTTTCCGGGACACAGATACGCAGTATTTT.

The chain recombines TRBV9 with TRBJ1-2, with 8 bases identical to TRBD1. This CDR3 is 15 amino acids long. V shed 3 bases and J 5 bases; nucleotides not matched to a gene: 9. Looked up from germline, CDR1 is SGDLS and CDR2 is YYNGEE. The CDR3 DNA is TGTGCCAGCAGCGGAAGGACAGGGTCGGCGTATGGCTACACCTTC. It translates to CASSGRTGSAYGYTF.

CDR3 sequence: CASISRQGLEEQPQHF. DNA of the CDR3: TGTGCCAGCATCAGCAGACAGGGCCTGGAAGAACAGCCCCAGCATTTT. The chain is built from TRBV6-1 and TRBJ1-5, with TRBD1 matching 7 bases. The CDR3 spans 16 residues. Germline values: CDR1 MNHNS, CDR2 SASEGT. V lost 7 bases to trimming and J lost 7 bases; unmatched junction nucleotides: 16.

J is TRBJ2-3 and V is TRBV6-5; maybe TRBD1 (5 bases). Trimming pared 4 bases from V and 4 bases from J, leaving 15 bases between. Germline CDR1 reads MNHEY; CDR2 reads SVGAGI. The CDR3 has 15 residues. This chain's CDR3 is CASSSYSGSADTQYF. The CDR3 coding sequence is TGTGCCAGCAGTTCCTACTCAGGGTCCGCAGATACGCAGTATTTT.

This clonotype is a singleton in its sample. This rearrangement joins TRBV6-5 to TRBJ2-2, with D uncertain. The germline CDR1 and CDR2 sequences are MNHEY and SVGAGI. The CDR3 is 14 amino acids. The V end lost 7 bases, the J end lost 1 base, and 10 bases lay between the germline ends. CDR3 region: CASIRTGNTGELFF. CDR3 sequence (DNA): TGTGCCAGCATTCGGACCGGGAACACCGGGGAGCTGTTTTTT.

The chain combines TRBV20-1 with TRBJ2-1; D possibly corresponds to TRBD2 (5 bases). The CDR3 is made up of 14 amino acids. CDR1 is DFQATT and CDR2 is SNEGSKA in the germline V gene (reference sequence). Trimming pared 2 bases from V and 5 bases from J, leaving 13 bases between. The CDR3 here is CSARSIGNDNEQFF. In DNA form, the CDR3 reads TGCAGTGCTAGAAGTATCGGGAACGACAATGAGCAGTTCTTC.

The chain has TRBV20-1 and TRBJ2-7; 7 nucleotides line up with TRBD1. This CDR3 spans 10 amino acids. From germline, CDR1 is DFQATT and CDR2 SNEGSKA (reference sequence). V lost 6 bases, J lost 5 bases, and 1 base stayed unmatched. The CDR3 reads CSAGGDEQYF. The CDR3 DNA sequence: TGCAGTGCAGGGGGCGACGAGCAGTACTTC.